This paragraph covers one T cell receptor (beta chain) sequence. The entry originates in a study of blood T cell repertoires in COVID-19. Looking at the study overall: From T cells, B-cell-depleted T cells, or PBMCs came the material, which was cDNA or gDNA.

Under the authors' procedure: Cell counts per sample came from amplifying reference gene primers. TCRdb's copy holds only in-frame clones and misses some; the assay was immunoSEQ multiplex PCR. V and J calls and clone size come straight from that table; D and trimming were deduced from the DNA. The sample yields roughly 250,000 clones, approximately 91% seen once. Trimming at V came to 6 bases and at J to 11 bases, leaving 17 bases not matched to a gene. Germline V CDR1 and CDR2: SGHVS, FNYEAQ. The CDR3 length is 17 residues. This chain uses TRBV7-6 with TRBJ2-3, with 13 bases fitting TRBD2. The sequence came from a woman aged 25 to 45 with acute or convalescent COVID-19. The sequenced sample was peripheral blood. CDR3 coding DNA: TGTGCCAGCAGTTTGACCCGCCTTCGGACTAGCGGGAGAATGCAGTATTTT. Its translation is CASSLTRLRTSGRMQYF.